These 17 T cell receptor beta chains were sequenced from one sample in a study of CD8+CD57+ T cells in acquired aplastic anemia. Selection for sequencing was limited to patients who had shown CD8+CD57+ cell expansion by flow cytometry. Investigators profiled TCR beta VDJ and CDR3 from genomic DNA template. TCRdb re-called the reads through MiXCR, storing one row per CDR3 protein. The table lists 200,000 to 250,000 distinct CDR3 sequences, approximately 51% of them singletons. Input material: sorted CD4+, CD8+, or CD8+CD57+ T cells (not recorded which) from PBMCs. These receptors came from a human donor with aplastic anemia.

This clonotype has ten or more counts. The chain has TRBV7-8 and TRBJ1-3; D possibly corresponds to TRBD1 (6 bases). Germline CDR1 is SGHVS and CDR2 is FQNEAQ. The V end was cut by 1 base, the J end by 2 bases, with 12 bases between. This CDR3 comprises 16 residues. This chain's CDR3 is CASSLGAGATGNTIYF. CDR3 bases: TGTGCCAGCAGCTTAGGAGCGGGGGCTACTGGAAACACCATATATTTT.

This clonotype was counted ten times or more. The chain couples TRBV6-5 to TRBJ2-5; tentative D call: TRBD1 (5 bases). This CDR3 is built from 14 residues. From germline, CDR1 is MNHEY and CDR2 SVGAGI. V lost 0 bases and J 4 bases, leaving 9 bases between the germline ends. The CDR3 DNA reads TGTGCCAGCAGTTACTCCGGCAGGGTAGAGACCCAGTACTTC. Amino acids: CASSYSGRVETQYF.

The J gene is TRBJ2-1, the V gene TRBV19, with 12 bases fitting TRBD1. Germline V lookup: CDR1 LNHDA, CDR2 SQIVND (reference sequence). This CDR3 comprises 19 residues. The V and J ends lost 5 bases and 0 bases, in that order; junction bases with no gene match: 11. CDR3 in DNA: TGTGCCAGTAGTCCCACCGGGACAGGGGGCGGGGGCTCCTACAATGAGCAGTTCTTC. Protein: CASSPTGTGGGGSYNEQFF.

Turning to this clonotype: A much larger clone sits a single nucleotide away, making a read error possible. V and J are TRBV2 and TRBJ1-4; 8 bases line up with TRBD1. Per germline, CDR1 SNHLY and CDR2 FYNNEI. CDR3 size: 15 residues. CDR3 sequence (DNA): TGTGCCAGCAGTGAAACAGGGGGATCAAATGAAAAACCGTTTTTT. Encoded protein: CASSETGGSNEKPFF.

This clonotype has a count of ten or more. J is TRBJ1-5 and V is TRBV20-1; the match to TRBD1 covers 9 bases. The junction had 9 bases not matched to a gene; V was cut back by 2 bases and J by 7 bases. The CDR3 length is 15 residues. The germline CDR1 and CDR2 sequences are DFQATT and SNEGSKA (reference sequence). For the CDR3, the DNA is TGCAGTGCTAGAAAACAGGGGGCCCTCCAGCAGCCCCAGCATTTT. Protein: CSARKQGALQQPQHF.

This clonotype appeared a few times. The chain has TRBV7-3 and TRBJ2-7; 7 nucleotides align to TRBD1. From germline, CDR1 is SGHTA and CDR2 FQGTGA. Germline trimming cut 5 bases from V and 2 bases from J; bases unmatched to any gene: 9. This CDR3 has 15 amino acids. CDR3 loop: CASSDQTGQTYEQYF. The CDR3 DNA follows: TGTGCCAGCAGCGACCAGACAGGGCAAACCTACGAGCAGTACTTC.

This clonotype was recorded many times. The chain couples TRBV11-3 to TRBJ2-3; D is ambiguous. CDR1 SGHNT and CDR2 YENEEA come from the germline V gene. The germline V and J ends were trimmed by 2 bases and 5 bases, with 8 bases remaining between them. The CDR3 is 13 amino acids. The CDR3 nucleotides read TGTGCCAGCAGCTTACAACCGGGAGATACGCAGTATTTT. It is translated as CASSLQPGDTQYF.

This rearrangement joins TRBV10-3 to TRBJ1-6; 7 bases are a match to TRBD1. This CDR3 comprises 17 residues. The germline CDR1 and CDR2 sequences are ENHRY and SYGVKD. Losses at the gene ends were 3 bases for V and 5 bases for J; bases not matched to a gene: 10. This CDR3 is CAISERDRAVDNSPLHF. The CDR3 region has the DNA TGTGCCATCAGTGAAAGGGACAGAGCGGTCGATAATTCACCCCTCCACTTT.

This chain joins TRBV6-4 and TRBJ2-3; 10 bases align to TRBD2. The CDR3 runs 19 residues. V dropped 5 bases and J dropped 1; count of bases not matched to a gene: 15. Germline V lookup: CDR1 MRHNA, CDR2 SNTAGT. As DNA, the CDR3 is TGTGCCAGCAGTTACCCCAACAGAGCGGGAGGGCCTGGCACAGATACGCAGTATTTT. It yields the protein CASSYPNRAGGPGTDTQYF.

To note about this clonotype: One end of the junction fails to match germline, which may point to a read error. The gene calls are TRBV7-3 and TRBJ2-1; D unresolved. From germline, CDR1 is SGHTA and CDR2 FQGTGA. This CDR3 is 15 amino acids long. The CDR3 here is CASGLGPLASNEQLF. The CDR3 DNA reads TGTGCCAGCGGCTTAGGACCTCTTGCCAGCAATGAGCAGCTCTTC.

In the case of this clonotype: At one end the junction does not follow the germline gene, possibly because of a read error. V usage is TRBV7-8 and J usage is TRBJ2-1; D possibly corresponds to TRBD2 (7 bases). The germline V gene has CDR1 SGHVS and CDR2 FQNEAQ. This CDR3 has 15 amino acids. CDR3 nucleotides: TGTGCCAGCAGCTTTGGGGGGGCACCCTACAATGAGCAGTTTTTC. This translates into CASSFGGAPYNEQFF.

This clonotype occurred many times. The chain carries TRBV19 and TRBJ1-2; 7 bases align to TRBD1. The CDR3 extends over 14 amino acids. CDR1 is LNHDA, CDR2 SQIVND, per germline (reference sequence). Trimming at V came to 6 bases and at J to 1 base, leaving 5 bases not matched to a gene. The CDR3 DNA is TGTGCCAGTAGCGACAGGGAAAATAACTATGGCTACACCTTC. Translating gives CASSDRENNYGYTF.

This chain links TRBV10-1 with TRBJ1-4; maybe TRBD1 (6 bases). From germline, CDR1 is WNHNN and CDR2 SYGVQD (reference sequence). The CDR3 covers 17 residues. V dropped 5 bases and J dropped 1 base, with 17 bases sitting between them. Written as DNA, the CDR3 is TGCGCCAGCAGTCGTAATTCCTCGACAGGAACTAATGAAAAACTGTTTTTT. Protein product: CASSRNSSTGTNEKLFF.

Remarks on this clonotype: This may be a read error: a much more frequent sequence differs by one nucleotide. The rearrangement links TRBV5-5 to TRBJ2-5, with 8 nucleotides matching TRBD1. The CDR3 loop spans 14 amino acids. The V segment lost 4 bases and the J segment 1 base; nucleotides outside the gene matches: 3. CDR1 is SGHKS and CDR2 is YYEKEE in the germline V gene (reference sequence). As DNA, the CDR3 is TGTGCCAGCAGCCCCACAGGGGGCCAAGAGACCCAGTACTTC. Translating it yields CASSPTGGQETQYF.

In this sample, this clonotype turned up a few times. The DNA of the CDR3 is TGTGCCAGCAGCCGCCAGGCGGGGGGGCCGACAGATACGCAGTATTTT. This encodes CASSRQAGGPTDTQYF. The rearrangement links TRBV3-1 to TRBJ2-3; 9 nucleotides match TRBD2. V shed 4 bases, J shed 3 bases, and the junction held 8 bases outside the gene matches. CDR1 and CDR2 (germline): LGHDT, YNNKEL (reference sequence). This CDR3 is 16 amino acids long.

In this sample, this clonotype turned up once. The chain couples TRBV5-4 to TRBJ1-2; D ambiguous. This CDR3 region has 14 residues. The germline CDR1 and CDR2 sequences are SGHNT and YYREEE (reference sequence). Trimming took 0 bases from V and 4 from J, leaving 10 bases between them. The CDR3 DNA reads TGTGCCAGCAGCTTGGCCCCCTCGGGCTATGGCTACACCTTC. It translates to CASSLAPSGYGYTF.

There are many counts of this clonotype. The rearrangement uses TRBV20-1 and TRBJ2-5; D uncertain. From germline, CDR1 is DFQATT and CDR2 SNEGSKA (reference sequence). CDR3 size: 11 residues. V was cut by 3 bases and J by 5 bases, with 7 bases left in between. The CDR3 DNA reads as TGCAGTGCTAGGTCACTGGAGACCCAGTACTTC. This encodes CSARSLETQYF.